This entry concerns a single T cell receptor beta chain. Its target antigen remains unknown. Nothing much larger sits one base from this clone, and base qualities are not available. Receptors were amplified or captured by PCR. TCR sequencing of DNA from cultured CD4+ T cells used the Oncomine TCR Beta short-read assay at the Johns Hopkins FTIC core. The QIAamp micro DNA kit was used to extract genomic DNA from the cultured CD4+ T cells. Oncomine TCR Beta libraries from cultured CD4+ T cells were pooled using unique dual indexes and sequenced on an Illumina iSeq 100. The authors' analysis ran thus. Non-productive sequences were removed, and CDR3s that did not start with C, did not end with F or W, or were shorter than 7 amino acids were discarded. Antigen-specific clonotypes were identified using the MANAFEST web application through comparison of peptide-stimulated wells with reference and other culture wells. Positive clones required FDR below 0.05, an odds ratio above 5, and productive frequency above 0.1% in at least two of three replicate wells. A clonotype counted as cross-reactive if it showed significant expansion both in the SARS-CoV-2 spike wells and in at least one common cold coronavirus spike condition. Levenshtein distances (stringdist) and unrooted phylogenetic trees (ape) in R version 3.6.1 were used to assess CDR3 homology. TCRdb trimmed public reads at Q25 via fastp, called clones via MiXCR and kept in-frame beta chains. Identical CDR3 proteins give one entry, which carries the most common genes and DNA. The V and J calls shown here were made by TCRdb, not taken from the authors' results. This sample gives about 13,000 distinct CDR3 sequences in total; 35% to 55% of them show up just once. Over 12% of the sample is in the top ten clones.

The CDR3 starts with the cysteine, ends with the phenylalanine, and has 17 residues. The only DNA kept is the CDR3, 51 bases in frame from the first base. Taken from the germline V gene (reference sequence), the CDR1 and CDR2 loops are LNHDA and SQIVND. Trimming accounts for 4 bases at V and 6 bases at J, while the number of junction bases matched to no gene is 15. These data are taken from a study of vaccination and CD4 T cells after COVID-19 (dated by TCRdb to the early 2020s). Broadly, across the study: Convalescent patients had a positive SARS-CoV-2 result on nasal swab PCR, and of these patients, several had mild disease and one had severe disease. The convalescent cohort included six males and four females, with two Hispanic individuals, seven Caucasians, two Asians and one multiracial person. Each participant got two doses of either the Pfizer-BioNTech BNT162b2 vaccine (n=8) or the Moderna mRNA-1273 vaccine (n=2). Post-COVID blood samples from convalescent patients were collected a median of approximately 100 days after diagnosis, with a range of 35 to 161 days. Post-vaccine blood samples were taken a median of around 68 days after the second vaccine dose, with a range of about 12 to 250 days. The cultures were stimulated with overlapping spike peptide pools from SARS-CoV-2 and from the common cold coronaviruses HCoV-NL63, HCoV-OC43 and HCoV-229E. As controls, cultures received a CEFX viral epitope pool (the positive control), an HIV-1 Nef peptide pool (the negative control), or no peptide at all. In around 9 COVID-19 convalescent patients and a few infection-naive healthy vaccine recipients, researchers compared the spike-specific CD4+ TCR repertoire from before mRNA vaccination with the repertoire from after.

Interpreted using the paper, the treatment or condition label stands for: approximately nine-day PBMC culture with coronavirus spike peptide pools or control peptides (ViraFEST assay). The ViraFEST assay, used in the study, expanded antigen-specific T cells with peptide pools and then identified the expanded clonotypes through TCR sequencing. The convalescent patients' positive SARS-CoV-2 PCR tests fell between March and December 2020, which was before the Alpha, Beta and Delta variants emerged in the United States. More than 1.5 million PBMCs per well were cultured in IMDM with roughly 4.8% human AB serum and approximately 9.8 IU/ml IL-2, plus 10 ug/ml peptide pools. On days 3 and 7, half of the culture medium was replaced with fresh IL-2-containing medium. After 10 days of culture, CD4+ T cells were isolated by negative selection with the EasySep CD4+ T cell isolation kit. Ficoll-Paque Plus gradient centrifugation was used to isolate PBMCs from whole blood, and the isolated PBMCs were then either used fresh or cryopreserved at -140C. Culture conditions were generally each tested in triplicate wells.

What the work shows at the level of the full study, not this receptor alone: Of the vaccine-specific clones found in convalescent patients, nearly all (304 of 307) were mono-reactive for SARS-CoV-2 spike instead of being cross-reactive with common cold coronaviruses. In convalescent patients, a median approximately 90% of post-vaccine SARS-CoV-2-reactive clones were detected only after vaccination, suggesting vaccine-specific priming. The study included relatively few convalescent patients and did not analyze early timepoints after natural infection. An increase in the median number of SARS-CoV-2-reactive clonotypes from roughly 20 after infection to roughly 38 after vaccination was observed, but the change was not found to be significant.

Recombination linked TRBV19 to TRBJ1-2, and TRBD1 matches 9 of the central bases. This clonotype was sampled from a human donor who had recovered from COVID-19. Material for sequencing was CD4+ T cells from blood, cultured in vitro. Here is the DNA: TGTGCCAGTAGTACTCCCGGGACAGGGACCAAATTAAATGGCTACACCTTC. Its product reads: CASSTPGTGTKLNGYTF.